The source of this TCR beta chain is a study of cytomegalovirus exposure and HLA in healthy donors (TCRdb year 2017). At the level of the whole study: An earlier analysis of some 600 of the donors reported about 260 Gb of sequence data and 117 million unique TCR beta sequences obtained from around 170 million T cells. Approximately 330 gigabases of sequencing data and 75 million to 85 million unique TCR sequences made up an early release that covered 500 to 700 HLA-typed donors. The genetic ancestry cluster associated with self-reported Caucasian donors included 81% of the 300 to 400 genotyped donors. The study was designed to test whether signatures of past pathogen exposure could be identified by cataloging public T cell receptors. The study used immunosequencing to profile the T cell repertoires of some 600 subjects and linked those repertoires to cytomegalovirus serostatus. Along with the roughly 700-subject first cohort, a separate validation cohort of some 130 different subjects was used. The study combined high-throughput TCR immunosequencing, statistical association of individual TCRs with disease status, and machine learning to predict cytomegalovirus infection status. To study patterns of TCR occurrence, a later analysis re-analyzed previously published TCR beta repertoires from just over 650 donors and added high-resolution HLA genotyping. In the later analysis, no new phenotypic data were used to find candidate immune exposures; instead, reliance was placed on TCR beta sequences and their occurrence across donors. To decide whether each TCR beta V gene segment behaved as functional or pseudogenic, an earlier analysis of some 580 of the donors relied on high-throughput TCR beta sequencing. Alongside the repertoire data, information on donor age, sex, ethnicity and CMV serostatus was compiled. A later genetic analysis took genome-wide SNP genotypes for about 65% of the roughly 670 donors and used that subset as a discovery cohort. Every discovery cohort repertoire had been produced on one sequencing platform. Both class I and class II loci were covered by HLA typing, at four-digit resolution. Typing coverage varied by locus: roughly 620-630 donors for A, B, C, DRB1 and DQB1; around 560 for DQA1; over 600 for DPA1; under 490 for DPB1. Roughly five DR-DQ haplotypes were handled as single units for association and clustering, since linkage in the cohort was strong. Among around 400 genotyped donors of the cohort, an average of roughly 230,000 unique TCR beta nucleotide sequences was sequenced per donor, of which roughly 17% were non-productive. General findings and caveats noted by the study authors: A cluster of highly shared sequence variants was judged likely to represent a technical artifact of the sequencing pipeline. The presence/absence analyses assumed that sequencing depth was roughly uniform across donors, and that assumption may not be true. Most TCR sequences were observed very rarely across donors, whereas some public TCRs were present in many individuals. Broadly in line with IMGT annotations, most TCR beta V segments showed up in productive rearrangements about 90% or about 30% of the time in an earlier analysis of approximately 600 of the donors. Strong co-occurrence of HLA alleles, especially DR and DQ, made assigning TCR associations to individual alleles difficult. Correlated functional status among segregating V segments might reflect linkage disequilibrium, but an unknown experimental factor could not be ruled out. The classifier was reported to diagnose cytomegalovirus status with high specificity and sensitivity in both the original cohort and the validation cohort. Because some donors lacked HLA typing at each locus, the association tests relied only on the typed subset. A further reported finding was that TCR beta sequences accurately predicted the HLA-A and HLA-B alleles for most subjects in the first cohort. In a later genetic analysis, fewer N-insertions in productive TCRs were reported among donors in an Asian-associated ancestry cluster than the roughly 700-donor mean. According to a later analysis, TCR association rates differed among HLA loci, with DRB1 alleles showing the most associated TCRs and HLA-C alleles showing the fewest. A total of 164 TCR beta chains were listed by the study as associated with cytomegalovirus. Most CMV-associated TCR beta chains appeared to be HLA-restricted in a later analysis, and the HLA associations seemed to be driven largely by CMV exposure. A later analysis associated 15,000 or so TCR beta sequences with specific HLA alleles at a false discovery rate of 0.05. This cohort had only TCR beta chains sequenced, and the lack of alpha or paired-chain data limited which features could be detected. In a later analysis, HLA-associated TCR beta chains were found to be more clonally expanded and to have lower generation probabilities than equally common non-associated chains. The authors suggested that the approach could potentially be extended to other disease states and immunological phenotypes. V-gene and J-gene trimming of TCR beta chains was associated with a missense DCLRE1C variant in a later genetic analysis, and the association was replicated in an independent cohort. Immune exposure information for the cohort was limited to CMV serostatus. A few of the identified cytomegalovirus-associated TCR beta chains were confirmed in vitro to be specific for cytomegalovirus antigens. Roughly 15 rarely observed V segments, including chromosome 9 orphons, were excluded from the earlier analysis of several hundred of the donors because counts were too low. Some IMGT-functional V segments, including TRBV6-2 and TRBV6-3, could not be distinguished by the 87-base-pair reads and were therefore excluded. Several of the top co-occurrence clusters appeared to be linked to parvovirus B19, influenza, CMV and Epstein-Barr virus, according to a later analysis.

The cohort was made up of several hundred healthy bone marrow donors. At the time of sampling, all cohort members were nominally healthy, though unrecorded immune exposures were likely present. The donor tested CMV seropositive and was one of the 289 seropositive cohort members. Each donor provided a peripheral blood sample, and peripheral blood mononuclear cells were used for TCR beta sequencing. The Qiagen DNeasy Blood Extraction Kit was used to extract genomic DNA from the blood cell samples. Inclusive of the bounding cysteine and phenylalanine, the CDR3 is 16 residues long. Just CDR3 DNA is preserved here, 48 bases in frame from base 1. Deletion took 4 bases off V and 4 bases off J, with a span of 19 bases between the germline ends. Via the germline V gene, CDR1 is SNHLY and CDR2 FYNNEI. The library came from the immunoSEQ multiplex PCR assay. A mixture of 60 forward primers for TCR Vbeta segments and 13 reverse primers for TCR Jbeta segments was used in the multiplex PCR. Amplification of the CDR3 region of rearranged TCR beta genes was performed with a multiplex PCR assay on genomic DNA. The amplified TCR beta libraries were sequenced on the Illumina HiSeq System as 87-base-pair reads. The paper's processing steps were these. In a later analysis, some 80 million unique TCR beta chains were counted across the 500 to 700 repertoires, and roughly 11 million of these chains were shared by at least two donors. Raw reads were error-corrected and collapsed into unique sequences by a nearest-neighbor algorithm in which closely related sequences were merged to remove PCR and sequencing errors. CDR3 sequences were aligned to IMGT reference sequences to assign V, D and J gene segments. For a sequence to be retained, a match of at least six nucleotides was required to both a V gene segment and a J gene segment. A rearrangement counted as productive if the CDR3 had no stop codons and remained in frame with V and J, and every other rearrangement counted as non-productive. CDR3 was defined by IMGT convention, running from the second conserved V-encoded cysteine to the conserved J-encoded phenylalanine. The earlier analysis of about 640 of the donors excluded any sequence lacking an unambiguous match to a single V gene segment. An earlier analysis of roughly 590 of the donors called V segments functional above 56.7% productive rearrangements and segregating when the between-donor standard deviation exceeded 5%. To diagnose cytomegalovirus status from the catalog of TCR beta chain sequences, a statistical classification framework was built. In a later analysis, TCR nucleotide sequences were compared against IMGT/GENE-DB human TR gene sequences so that V and J genes could be assigned. The TCRdist pipeline was used in a later analysis to assign CDR3 sequences and most-parsimonious VDJ recombination scenarios. In a later analysis, each TCR beta chain was defined by its CDR3 amino acid sequence together with its V-gene family, and reads without a unique V-gene family were excluded. As a way to deal with suspected cross-contamination and a sequencing artifact, a later analysis dropped hundreds of nucleotide sequences that were highly shared and had low generation probability. In a later analysis, a clonal expansion index for each public chain was calculated from normalized within-repertoire ranks of inferred template counts. In a later analysis, generation probabilities were computed using a VDJ recombination model fitted to out-of-frame rearrangements, and the results were checked against IGoR. Hypergeometric tests were used in a later analysis to score TCR-TCR, TCR-HLA and TCR-CMV co-occurrence, with a repertoire-size bias correction applied to the TCR pairs. A later analysis estimated false discovery rates by permuting HLA or CMV assignments 20 times. A later analysis grouped co-occurring TCRs with DBSCAN, adding TCRdist sequence similarity when clustering within HLA-allele-positive subsets. Repertoires with fewer than 30,000 or more than 120,000 public chains, plus five repertoires with anomalous nucleotide sharing, were excluded from co-occurrence clustering. In its TCRdb copy, this immuneACCESS table keeps in-frame sequences only and misses some clones. Where compared with another copy, unresolved V genes explain less than half of these, and the others have no known cause. That table is the source of V, J and clone size, and D and trimming were worked out from the DNA. The sample includes around 170,000 clones, with around 75% observed a single time. The ten most abundant clones make up approximately 6.3% of the sample.

A note on this clone: Its antigen remains unidentified. Base qualities were left out, and no much larger clone turns up one base away.

The receptor was isolated from a man aged 40-49 years in good health and CMV-seropositive. The chain uses TRBV2 and TRBJ1-2; the D region possibly corresponds to TRBD1 (6 bases align). What was sequenced was PBMCs. The CDR3 region reads CASSGPLETGGYGYTF. DNA sequence: TGTGCCAGCAGTGGCCCCCTGGAGACAGGAGGCTATGGCTACACCTTC. When the CDR3 is completed using the reference TRBV2 and TRBJ1-2 genes on either side, the full variable domain is EPEVTQTPSHQVTQMGQEVILRCVPISNHLYFYWYRQILGQKVEFLVSFYNNEISEKSEIFDDQFSVERPDGSNFTLKIRSTKLEDSAMYFCASSGPLETGGYGYTFGSGTRLTVV.